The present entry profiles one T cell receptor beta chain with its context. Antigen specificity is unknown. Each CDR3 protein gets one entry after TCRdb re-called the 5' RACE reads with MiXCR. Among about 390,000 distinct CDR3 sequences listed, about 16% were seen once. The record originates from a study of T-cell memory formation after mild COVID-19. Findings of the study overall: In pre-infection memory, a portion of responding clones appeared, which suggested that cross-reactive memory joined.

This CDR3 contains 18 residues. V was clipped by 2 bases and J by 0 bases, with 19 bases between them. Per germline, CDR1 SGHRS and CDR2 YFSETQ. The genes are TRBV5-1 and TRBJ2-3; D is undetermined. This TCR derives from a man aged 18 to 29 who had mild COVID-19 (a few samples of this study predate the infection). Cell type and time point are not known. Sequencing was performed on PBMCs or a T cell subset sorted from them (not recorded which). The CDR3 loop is CASSLGNSRQTSTDTQYF. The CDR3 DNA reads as TGCGCCAGCAGCTTAGGTAACAGCCGTCAAACTAGCACAGATACGCAGTATTTT.